This is a list of T cell receptor beta chains from one sample in a study of T cell responses to AZD1222 COVID-19 vaccine. The data were produced by immunoSEQ multiplex PCR, yet TCRdb's version contains in-frame clones alone and is incomplete. Altogether some 150,000 clones are present, about 92% being singletons, with the ten largest covering under 2%. The sequenced sample was peripheral blood, obtained 28 days after the second AZD1222 dose. The receptor set was obtained from an adult who received the AZD1222 COVID-19 vaccine. Both conserved end residues are part of each CDR3. The D gene is left open where the match is weak. Clone size is shown for a subset of rows, as once, few, many or a class of expanded clone.

clone_size: NA; v_call: TRBV3-1/TRBV3-2; d_call: NA; j_call: TRBJ1-4; cdr3_aa: CASSNLGTRNEKLFF; cdr3_nt: TGTGCCAGCAGCAACCTCGGGACAAGGAATGAAAAACTGTTTTTT
clone_size: once; v_call: TRBV12-3/TRBV12-4; d_call: NA; j_call: TRBJ1-1; cdr3_aa: CASRGGTEAFF; cdr3_nt: TGTGCCAGCAGGGGCGGGACTGAAGCTTTCTTT
clone_size: NA; v_call: TRBV7-3; d_call: TRBD2; j_call: TRBJ2-1; cdr3_aa: CASSLRLAGINEQFF; cdr3_nt: TGTGCCAGCAGCTTAAGACTAGCGGGCATAAATGAGCAGTTCTTC
clone_size: NA; v_call: TRBV10-3; d_call: TRBD1; j_call: TRBJ2-1; cdr3_aa: CAISKGARSYLNEQFF; cdr3_nt: TGTGCCATCAGTAAGGGGGCCAGGTCCTATCTGAATGAGCAGTTCTTC
clone_size: NA; v_call: TRBV27; d_call: NA; j_call: TRBJ1-2; cdr3_aa: CASRGRANYGYTF; cdr3_nt: TGTGCCAGCAGGGGGAGAGCTAACTATGGCTACACCTTC
clone_size: NA; v_call: TRBV2; d_call: TRBD1; j_call: TRBJ1-2; cdr3_aa: CASRLDRGGYTF; cdr3_nt: TGTGCCAGCAGGCTCGACAGGGGCGGCTACACCTTC
clone_size: NA; v_call: TRBV11-3; d_call: NA; j_call: TRBJ2-7; cdr3_aa: CASSPGDDSYEQYF; cdr3_nt: TGTGCCAGCAGCCCAGGGGACGACTCCTACGAGCAGTACTTC
clone_size: NA; v_call: TRBV19; d_call: TRBD1; j_call: TRBJ1-5; cdr3_aa: CASSMSFKGAGQPQHF; cdr3_nt: TGTGCCAGTAGTATGAGTTTTAAGGGGGCAGGTCAGCCCCAGCATTTT
clone_size: NA; v_call: TRBV11-2; d_call: TRBD2; j_call: TRBJ2-1; cdr3_aa: CASSRLAGYNEQFF; cdr3_nt: TGTGCCAGCAGCCGACTAGCGGGGTACAATGAGCAGTTCTTC
clone_size: NA; v_call: TRBV9; d_call: NA; j_call: TRBJ2-7; cdr3_aa: CASSPGTSGIYEQYF; cdr3_nt: TGTGCCAGCAGCCCCGGGACCAGCGGCATCTACGAGCAGTACTTC
clone_size: NA; v_call: TRBV7-8; d_call: NA; j_call: TRBJ1-1; cdr3_aa: CASSPRRDEAFF; cdr3_nt: TGTGCCAGCAGCCCACGACGGGATGAAGCTTTCTTT
clone_size: NA; v_call: TRBV30; d_call: TRBD1; j_call: TRBJ1-6; cdr3_aa: CACTVRGNNSPLHF; cdr3_nt: TGTGCCTGCACGGTCAGGGGGAATAATTCACCCCTCCACTTT
clone_size: once; v_call: TRBV7-2; d_call: TRBD1; j_call: TRBJ1-1; cdr3_aa: CASSLLSRGRTEAFF; cdr3_nt: TGTGCCAGCAGCTTACTTTCCAGGGGGCGCACTGAAGCTTTCTTT
clone_size: NA; v_call: TRBV30; d_call: NA; j_call: TRBJ2-7; cdr3_aa: CAWSLAWEQYF; cdr3_nt: TGTGCCTGGAGTTTAGCGTGGGAGCAGTACTTC
clone_size: NA; v_call: TRBV6-2/TRBV6-3; d_call: NA; j_call: TRBJ2-3; cdr3_aa: CASSPGTTSTDTQYF; cdr3_nt: TGTGCCAGCAGTCCCGGGACAACAAGCACAGATACGCAGTATTTT
clone_size: NA; v_call: TRBV13; d_call: NA; j_call: TRBJ2-7; cdr3_aa: CASSSAGTTDYEQYF; cdr3_nt: TGTGCCAGCAGCTCCGCCGGGACAACCGACTACGAGCAGTACTTC
clone_size: NA; v_call: TRBV2; d_call: NA; j_call: TRBJ2-5; cdr3_aa: CASSESARTQYF; cdr3_nt: TGTGCCAGCAGTGAATCGGCTAGGACCCAGTACTTC
clone_size: NA; v_call: TRBV18; d_call: TRBD2; j_call: TRBJ2-7; cdr3_aa: CASSPRLAGEEVLFEQYF; cdr3_nt: TGTGCCAGCTCCCCAAGACTAGCGGGAGAAGAGGTATTGTTCGAGCAGTACTTC
clone_size: NA; v_call: TRBV19; d_call: TRBD1; j_call: TRBJ1-4; cdr3_aa: CASSPRQGTNEKLFF; cdr3_nt: TGTGCCAGTAGTCCTCGACAGGGCACTAATGAAAAACTGTTTTTT
clone_size: once; v_call: TRBV7-3; d_call: NA; j_call: TRBJ1-2; cdr3_aa: CASSPRGGAHGYTF; cdr3_nt: TGTGCCAGCAGCCCGAGGGGGGGGGCCCATGGCTACACCTTC
clone_size: few; v_call: TRBV6-5; d_call: NA; j_call: TRBJ2-7; cdr3_aa: CASSGSSSYEQYF; cdr3_nt: TGTGCCAGCTCAGGGAGTTCCTCCTACGAGCAGTACTTC
clone_size: NA; v_call: TRBV4-1; d_call: NA; j_call: TRBJ1-2; cdr3_aa: CASSQFLGVGDYGYTF; cdr3_nt: TGCGCCAGCAGCCAGTTTTTAGGAGTAGGGGACTATGGCTACACCTTC
clone_size: NA; v_call: TRBV5-1; d_call: NA; j_call: TRBJ1-3; cdr3_aa: CASSPEGSGNTIYF; cdr3_nt: TGCGCCAGCAGCCCTGAGGGTTCTGGAAACACCATATATTTT
clone_size: once; v_call: TRBV12-5; d_call: TRBD1; j_call: TRBJ1-1; cdr3_aa: CASGWGTEASRRVNTEAFF; cdr3_nt: TGTGCTAGTGGTTGGGGGACAGAGGCTTCCAGAAGGGTGAACACTGAAGCTTTCTTT
clone_size: NA; v_call: TRBV5-4; d_call: NA; j_call: TRBJ1-4; cdr3_aa: CASSFGVNEKLFF; cdr3_nt: TGTGCCAGCAGCTTCGGGGTTAATGAAAAACTGTTTTTT
clone_size: NA; v_call: TRBV7-9; d_call: TRBD2; j_call: TRBJ2-3; cdr3_aa: CASSPGTSVPTDTQYF; cdr3_nt: TGTGCCAGCAGCCCGGGGACTAGCGTACCCACAGATACGCAGTATTTT
clone_size: few; v_call: TRBV7-8; d_call: TRBD2; j_call: TRBJ2-5; cdr3_aa: CASSPREVQETQYF; cdr3_nt: TGTGCCAGCAGCCCGCGGGAGGTACAAGAGACCCAGTACTTC
clone_size: NA; v_call: TRBV4-3; d_call: TRBD2; j_call: TRBJ2-1; cdr3_aa: CASSQDRGTSGYNEQFF; cdr3_nt: TGCGCCAGCAGCCAAGATCGCGGGACTAGCGGTTACAATGAGCAGTTCTTC
clone_size: NA; v_call: TRBV4-3; d_call: NA; j_call: TRBJ1-2; cdr3_aa: CASSQESTSYFFTF; cdr3_nt: TGCGCCAGCAGCCAAGAATCGACCTCGTATTTTTTCACCTTC
clone_size: NA; v_call: TRBV28; d_call: NA; j_call: TRBJ1-6; cdr3_aa: CASTRSLRTVSYNSPLHF; cdr3_nt: TGTGCCAGCACCCGTTCCCTACGTACGGTCTCCTATAATTCACCCCTCCACTTT
clone_size: NA; v_call: TRBV5-4; d_call: NA; j_call: TRBJ2-5; cdr3_aa: CASSFGEGETQYF; cdr3_nt: TGTGCCAGCAGCTTTGGCGAGGGGGAGACCCAGTACTTC
clone_size: NA; v_call: TRBV12-3/TRBV12-4; d_call: TRBD1; j_call: TRBJ1-1; cdr3_aa: CASIGTGPEAFF; cdr3_nt: TGTGCCAGCATTGGGACAGGACCTGAAGCTTTCTTT
clone_size: NA; v_call: TRBV28; d_call: NA; j_call: TRBJ2-7; cdr3_aa: CASSLTGGGSVEQYF; cdr3_nt: TGTGCCAGCAGTTTAACAGGGGGGGGCTCGGTCGAGCAGTACTTC
clone_size: NA; v_call: TRBV6-1; d_call: NA; j_call: TRBJ1-2; cdr3_aa: CASSDRSLGYTF; cdr3_nt: TGTGCCAGCAGTGATCGATCTCTGGGCTACACCTTC
clone_size: NA; v_call: TRBV6-1; d_call: NA; j_call: TRBJ1-5; cdr3_aa: CASSELDQPQHF; cdr3_nt: TGTGCCAGCAGTGAATTGGATCAGCCCCAGCATTTT
clone_size: NA; v_call: TRBV24-1; d_call: NA; j_call: TRBJ1-3; cdr3_aa: CATSDPGTGNTIYF; cdr3_nt: TGTGCCACCAGTGACCCGGGGACGGGAAACACCATATATTTT
clone_size: NA; v_call: TRBV29-1; d_call: NA; j_call: TRBJ1-1; cdr3_aa: CSVDPGSRNTEAFF; cdr3_nt: TGCAGCGTTGACCCAGGGTCCCGAAACACTGAAGCTTTCTTT
clone_size: NA; v_call: TRBV20-1; d_call: NA; j_call: TRBJ2-7; cdr3_aa: CSATGAAEQYF; cdr3_nt: TGCAGTGCTACCGGGGCAGCCGAGCAGTACTTC
clone_size: NA; v_call: TRBV28; d_call: NA; j_call: TRBJ2-6; cdr3_aa: CASSLIQSGANVLTF; cdr3_nt: TGTGCCAGCAGTTTAATACAGTCTGGGGCCAACGTCCTGACTTTC
clone_size: NA; v_call: TRBV19; d_call: NA; j_call: TRBJ2-1; cdr3_aa: CASSLLALSTYNEQFF; cdr3_nt: TGTGCCAGTAGTCTTCTGGCGTTAAGTACCTACAATGAGCAGTTCTTC
clone_size: few; v_call: TRBV12-2; d_call: NA; j_call: TRBJ2-7; cdr3_aa: CASRLETLRGSYEQYF; cdr3_nt: TGTGCAAGTCGCTTAGAGACTCTTAGAGGCTCCTACGAGCAGTACTTC
clone_size: NA; v_call: TRBV24-1; d_call: TRBD1; j_call: TRBJ1-6; cdr3_aa: CATSARPTGTGYNSPLHF; cdr3_nt: TGTGCCACCAGTGCACGACCTACCGGGACAGGATATAATTCACCCCTCCACTTT
clone_size: NA; v_call: TRBV24-1; d_call: TRBD1; j_call: TRBJ2-2; cdr3_aa: CATSDLRTGNTGELFF; cdr3_nt: TGTGCCACCAGTGATCTCAGGACAGGGAACACCGGGGAGCTGTTTTTT
clone_size: NA; v_call: TRBV9; d_call: NA; j_call: TRBJ2-7; cdr3_aa: CASSVGRHVGEQYF; cdr3_nt: TGTGCCAGCAGCGTAGGCCGCCACGTCGGGGAGCAGTACTTC
clone_size: NA; v_call: TRBV5-1; d_call: NA; j_call: TRBJ2-1; cdr3_aa: CASSLEGPQGPNEQFF; cdr3_nt: TGCGCCAGCAGCTTGGAGGGACCTCAGGGCCCCAATGAGCAGTTCTTC
clone_size: NA; v_call: TRBV12-5; d_call: NA; j_call: TRBJ1-1; cdr3_aa: CASWSGTEAFF; cdr3_nt: TGTGCTAGTTGGTCCGGCACTGAAGCTTTCTTT
clone_size: once; v_call: TRBV12-2; d_call: NA; j_call: TRBJ1-3; cdr3_aa: CASREQGAEAGNTIYF; cdr3_nt: TGTGCAAGTCGCGAGCAGGGGGCGGAAGCTGGAAACACCATATATTTT